In its sample, the clone carrying this T cell receptor beta chain was seen a few times. These data belong to a study of blood T cells in healthy people across ages. J was trimmed by 5 bases and V by 2 bases; bases with no gene match: 7. CDR3 length equals 15 residues. The germline CDR1 and CDR2 sequences are SGHVS and FQNEAQ. A second roughly 6 to 11 cycle PCR used barcoded and J-beta primers. TCRdb called the 5' RACE reads again in MiXCR, with one record for every CDR3 protein. In the table there are approximately 2,000,000 distinct CDR3 sequences, roughly two fifths of which are singletons. Input material: blood. This chain joins TRBV7-8 and TRBJ2-7, with 9 bases fitting TRBD1. This TCR derives from a human donor in good health. CDR3 DNA sequence: TGTGCCAGCAGCTTACCCGGGACAGGGTCCGACGAGCAGTACTTC. It encodes CASSLPGTGSDEQYF.